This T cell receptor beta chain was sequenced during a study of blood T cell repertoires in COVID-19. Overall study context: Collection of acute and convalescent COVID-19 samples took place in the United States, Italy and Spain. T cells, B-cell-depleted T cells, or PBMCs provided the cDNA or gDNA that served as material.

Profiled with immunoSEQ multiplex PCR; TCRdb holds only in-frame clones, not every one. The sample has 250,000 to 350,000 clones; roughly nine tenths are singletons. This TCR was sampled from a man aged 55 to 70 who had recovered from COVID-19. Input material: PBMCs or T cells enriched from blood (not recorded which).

CDR3 sequence: CASSLVQSTGELFF. The DNA for the CDR3 is TGTGCCAGCTCACTGGTGCAGTCCACCGGGGAGCTGTTTTTT. The genes are TRBV18 and TRBJ2-2; no definite D call. The CDR3 has 14 amino acids. The germline V and J ends were trimmed by 4 bases and 4 bases, with 10 bases remaining between them. Germline lookup yields CDR1 KGHSH and CDR2 LQKENI.